The 6 T cell receptor beta chains in this list originate from one sample, sequenced in a study of PD-1 blockade in classical Hodgkin lymphoma. Method: immunoSEQ multiplex PCR; TCRdb's copy keeps in-frame clones and lacks some. Of roughly 50,000 clones in the sample, around nine tenths are singletons; the top ten hold roughly 7.1%. Time point noted: cycle 4 day 1 (C4D1), after six to seven weeks of nivolumab. Brentuximab vedotin exposure varied among the patients, all of whom had relapsed after autologous stem cell transplantation. Sequences were derived from peripheral blood mononuclear cells (PBMCs), sampled before the fourth cycle of nivolumab. The receptors shown here come from a human donor with classical Hodgkin lymphoma.

The chain has TRBV25-1 and TRBJ1-4; 8 positions agree with TRBD1. Germline-derived CDR1 and CDR2 are MGHDK and SYGVNS. J lost 4 bases, V lost 3 bases, and 4 bases had no gene match. The CDR3 has 15 amino acids. The CDR3 DNA reads TGTGCCAGCAGTGACAGGACAGGGAGTAATGAAAAACTGTTTTTT. Its translation: CASSDRTGSNEKLFF.

J is TRBJ2-7 and V is TRBV19; the D gene is possibly TRBD2 (6 bases). V lost 1 base and J 1 base, leaving 17 bases between the germline ends. This CDR3 spans 17 amino acids. The germline V gene has CDR1 LNHDA and CDR2 SQIVND (reference sequence). The CDR3 region has the DNA TGTGCCAGTAGTATAGGGACCCCCGGGACTGCATCCTACGAGCAGTACTTC. Translating gives CASSIGTPGTASYEQYF.

CDR3: CASSSRREAFF. As DNA, the CDR3 is TGTGCCAGCAGTTCCCGGAGGGAAGCTTTCTTT. The rearrangement links TRBV6-6 to TRBJ1-1; D not resolved. The CDR3 totals 11 residues. Germline V lookup: CDR1 MNHNY, CDR2 SVGAGI (reference sequence). Deletions cut 4 bases from V and 8 bases from J, with 8 bases between.

V gene TRBV4-1 combines with J gene TRBJ2-7, with D perhaps matching TRBD1 (6 bases). V lost 1 base to trimming and J lost 3 bases, with 7 bases between them. The CDR3 spans 13 residues. Germline CDR1 is MGHRA and CDR2 is YSYEKL. The CDR3 DNA is TGCGCCAGCAGCCAAGTAGGGGGCTACGAGCAGTACTTC. Translation: CASSQVGGYEQYF.

The chain recombines TRBV5-6 with TRBJ1-2, with unresolved D. The length of the CDR3 is 13 residues. Germline V CDR1 and CDR2: SGHDT, YYEEEE. Trimming stripped 1 base from V and 1 base from J, with 5 bases between. The CDR3 sequence is CASSLMGNYGYTF. The CDR3 DNA is TGTGCCAGCAGCTTGATGGGTAACTATGGCTACACCTTC. Combining the CDR3 with reference TRBV5-6 and TRBJ1-2 gives the whole variable domain DAGVTQSPTHLIKTRGQQVTLRCSPKSGHDTVSWYQQALGQGPQFIFQYYEEEERQRGNFPDRFSGHQFPNYSSELNVNALLLGDSALYLCASSLMGNYGYTFGSGTRLTVV.

As regards this clone: Compared with germline, one end of the junction differs, possibly owing to a read error. CDR3 sequence (DNA): TGTGCCAGCAACCGGGACAGGCCTATATTCTTC. This encodes CASNRDRPIFF. The V gene is TRBV2, the J gene TRBJ1-2; 8 nucleotides match TRBD1. Looked up from germline, CDR1 is SNHLY and CDR2 is FYNNEI. The CDR3 has 11 amino acids.